Listed below are T cell receptor beta chains from one sample, sequenced in a study of identical twins. TCRdb re-called the 5' RACE reads through MiXCR, storing one row per CDR3 protein. The repertoire holds some 710,000 distinct CDR3 sequences, with roughly 6.2% as singletons. The sample comprised naive T cells sorted from blood. These receptors came from a man aged 18 to 29 in good health. CDR3s include the opening cysteine and the closing phenylalanine or tryptophan. D genes are given only for firm matches. Clone sizes are given selectively: once, few, many, or a class where the clone is expanded.

D gene: NA; V gene: TRBV5-1; J gene: TRBJ2-7; clone size: many; CDR3 DNA: TGCGCCAGCAGCTTAACGATGAACCTCTACGAGCAGTACTTC; CDR3 protein: CASSLTMNLYEQYF
D gene: TRBD2; V gene: TRBV5-1; J gene: TRBJ2-2; clone size: few; CDR3 DNA: TGCGCCAGCAGCCCGGGAGGTCCGAGGGCCGGGGAGCTGTTTTTT; CDR3 protein: CASSPGGPRAGELFF
D gene: NA; V gene: TRBV5-5; J gene: TRBJ1-5; clone size: few; CDR3 DNA: TGTGCCAGCAGCCTTCTGGACAGCCAATATCAGCCCCAGCATTTT; CDR3 protein: CASSLLDSQYQPQHF
D gene: NA; V gene: TRBV27; J gene: TRBJ1-2; clone size: many; CDR3 DNA: TGTGCCAGCAGTCCCCCGGGGGGGCGGGTAGGCTACACCTTC; CDR3 protein: CASSPPGGRVGYTF
D gene: NA; V gene: TRBV7-9; J gene: TRBJ2-1; clone size: few; CDR3 DNA: TGTGCCAGCAGCCCAAGCCCCGGAGATTTGGCCTACAATGAGCAGTTCTTC; CDR3 protein: CASSPSPGDLAYNEQFF
D gene: NA; V gene: TRBV4-2; J gene: TRBJ1-1; clone size: many; CDR3 DNA: TGTGCCAGCAGCCAAGGGAAGGGGGACACTGAAGCTTTCTTT; CDR3 protein: CASSQGKGDTEAFF
D gene: TRBD2; V gene: TRBV5-1; J gene: TRBJ2-5; clone size: many; CDR3 DNA: TGCGCCAGCAGCTTGGAGGCTAGCGGTACCCAAGAGACCCAGTACTTC; CDR3 protein: CASSLEASGTQETQYF
D gene: NA; V gene: TRBV5-1; J gene: TRBJ1-1; clone size: many; CDR3 DNA: TGCGCCAGCAGCAAAACGCGTCGGCCAGCCTCAAACACTGAAGCTTTCTTT; CDR3 protein: CASSKTRRPASNTEAFF
D gene: NA; V gene: TRBV7-2; J gene: TRBJ2-3; clone size: NA; CDR3 DNA: TGTGCCAGCAGCGCCGTTTGGGGCACAGATACGCAGTATTTT; CDR3 protein: CASSAVWGTDTQYF
D gene: NA; V gene: TRBV12-3/TRBV12-4; J gene: TRBJ1-4; clone size: NA; CDR3 DNA: TGTGCCAGCAGAAGTGGGGTAACTAATGAAAAACTGTTTTTT; CDR3 protein: CASRSGVTNEKLFF
D gene: NA; V gene: TRBV20-1; J gene: TRBJ1-2; clone size: few; CDR3 DNA: TGCAGTGCCAGGGACGACAGGTGGCGGGTTGACTACACCTTC; CDR3 protein: CSARDDRWRVDYTF
D gene: NA; V gene: TRBV3-1; J gene: TRBJ2-5; clone size: few; CDR3 DNA: TGTGCCAGCAGCCCTTCGCCGGGGGAGACCCAGTACTTC; CDR3 protein: CASSPSPGETQYF
D gene: NA; V gene: TRBV6-2/TRBV6-3; J gene: TRBJ1-1; clone size: many; CDR3 DNA: TGTGCCAGCAGTAGCCTTTCGATCGTTATGAACACTGAAGCTTTCTTT; CDR3 protein: CASSSLSIVMNTEAFF
D gene: NA; V gene: TRBV12-3/TRBV12-4; J gene: TRBJ2-1; clone size: many; CDR3 DNA: TGTGCCAGCAGTTTCGAGAGGGGGGGTCACAATGAGCAGTTCTTC; CDR3 protein: CASSFERGGHNEQFF